The T cell receptor (beta chain) described here comes from a study of response to subunit inactivated influenza vaccine. TCRdb used MiXCR to reprocess the RT-PCR reads, holding one entry per CDR3 protein. This sample has 590,000 or so distinct CDR3 sequences, with around 15% found just once. Trimming cost V 1 base and J 3 bases, with 13 bases left between them. Germline CDR1 and CDR2: LGHNA and YSLEER. The CDR3 covers 15 residues. This clonotype appeared a few times. The clonotype was recovered from a man aged 50 or older who received an inactivated influenza vaccine. The sequencing here drew on PBMCs from blood, taken 14 days before vaccination. The chain carries TRBV4-3 and TRBJ2-7; no clear D. The CDR3 DNA sequence: TGCGCCAGCAGCCAAGTAGGAGACACGTTCTACGAGCAGTACTTC. As protein: CASSQVGDTFYEQYF.